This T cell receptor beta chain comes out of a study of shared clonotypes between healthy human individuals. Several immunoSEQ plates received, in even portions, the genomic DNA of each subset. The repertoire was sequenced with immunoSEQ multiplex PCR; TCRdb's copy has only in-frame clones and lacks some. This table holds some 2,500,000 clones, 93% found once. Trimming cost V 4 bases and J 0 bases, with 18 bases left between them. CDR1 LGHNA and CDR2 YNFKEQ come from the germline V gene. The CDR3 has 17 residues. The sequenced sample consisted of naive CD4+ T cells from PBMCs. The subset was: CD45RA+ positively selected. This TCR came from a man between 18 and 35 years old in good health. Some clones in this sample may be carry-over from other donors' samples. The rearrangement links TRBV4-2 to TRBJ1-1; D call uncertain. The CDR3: CASSLQRGLGMNTEAFF. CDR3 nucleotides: TGTGCCAGCAGCCTACAGAGAGGGCTGGGGATGAACACTGAAGCTTTCTTT.